The 13 T cell receptor beta chains below were found in one sample sequenced in a study of T cell responses to AZD1222 COVID-19 vaccine. Assay: immunoSEQ multiplex PCR; the TCRdb copy retains only in-frame clones and omits some. The sample consists of about 120,000 clones, around 91% of them appearing once. Sample: peripheral blood, taken on day 0 of AZD1222 vaccination. These receptors were obtained from an adult in good health.

The gene calls are TRBV15 and TRBJ1-2; D remains ambiguous. Germline-derived CDR1 and CDR2 are LNHNV and YYDKDF (reference sequence). V dropped 6 bases and J dropped 6 bases, with 14 bases sitting between them. This CDR3 is 13 amino acids long. CDR3 nucleotides: TGTGCCACCAGTTCGGTAGGGCTGGATGGCTACACCTTC. The encoded protein is CATSSVGLDGYTF.

V and J are TRBV6-5 and TRBJ2-7; D unresolved. Germline assignment: CDR1 MNHEY and CDR2 SVGAGI. Trimming pared 5 bases from V and 0 bases from J, leaving 11 bases between. This CDR3 contains 14 residues. CDR3 region: CASSLDLGSYEQYV. The DNA for the CDR3 is TGTGCCAGCAGTCTAGACCTGGGCTCCTACGAGCAGTACGTC.

The rearrangement joins TRBV7-3 to TRBJ1-6, with D perhaps matching TRBD1 (5 bases). Per the germline V gene, CDR1 is SGHTA and CDR2 is FQGTGA. Trimming left V 5 bases short and J 6 bases short, with 14 bases between. This CDR3 spans 15 amino acids. CDR3 region: CASSQQGGFNSPLHF. The CDR3, as DNA: TGTGCCAGCAGCCAGCAGGGAGGGTTTAATTCACCCCTCCACTTT. Supplemented by reference TRBV7-3 and TRBJ1-6, the full variable domain reads GAGVSQTPSNKVTEKGKYVELRCDPISGHTALYWYRQSLGQGPEFLIYFQGTGAADDSGLPNDRFFAVRPEGSVSTLKIQRTERGDSAVYLCASSQQGGFNSPLHFGNGTRLTVT.

The chain has TRBV18 and TRBJ1-4, with 8 positions matching TRBD1. V was clipped by 4 bases and J by 6 bases; unmatched bases: 7. The V gene's germline CDR1 is KGHSH and CDR2 LQKENI. The CDR3 consists of 15 residues. The CDR3 DNA is TGTGCCAGCTCACAGGGGACGGACAGGGATGAAAAACTGTTTTTT. This encodes CASSQGTDRDEKLFF.

The V and J genes are TRBV12-3 or TRBV12-4 and TRBJ1-4, with unresolved D. V lost 3 bases to trimming and J lost 4 bases, with 3 bases between them. The CDR3 sequence is 12 residues long. CDR3 region: CASSFFNEKLFF. The CDR3 nucleotides are TGTGCCAGCAGTTTTTTTAATGAAAAACTGTTTTTT.

The rearrangement uses TRBV7-8 and TRBJ1-1; D uncertain. Looked up from germline, CDR1 is SGHVS and CDR2 is FQNEAQ. The CDR3 length is 13 residues. V lost 1 base and J 1 base, leaving 4 bases between the germline ends. CDR3 sequence reads: CASSLVRNTEAFF. CDR3 in DNA: TGTGCCAGCAGCTTAGTGAGGAACACTGAAGCTTTCTTT.

The genes are TRBV29-1 and TRBJ1-1; D is possibly TRBD1 (5 bases). CDR3 length: 13 amino acids. Germline CDR1 and CDR2: SQVTM and ANQGSEA. The V and J ends lost 4 bases and 3 bases respectively, with 12 bases between them. As DNA, the CDR3 is TGCAGCGTTGTCGTCAGGGAGGACACTGAAGCTTTCTTT. It codes for CSVVVREDTEAFF.

The chain has TRBV30 and TRBJ1-6; D unclear. This CDR3 region has 13 residues. V was pared by 3 bases and J by 6 bases, with 9 bases between. Germline CDR1 is GTSNPN and CDR2 is SVGIG (reference sequence). The CDR3 loop is CAWRSNPNSPLHF. Here the CDR3 DNA reads TGTGCCTGGAGGTCTAACCCTAATTCACCCCTCCACTTT.

This sequence joins TRBV27 and TRBJ2-2; 10 bases align to TRBD1. CDR3 length equals 15 residues. Germline values: CDR1 MNHEY, CDR2 SMNVEV (reference sequence). J was trimmed by 4 bases and V by 6 bases; bases with no gene match: 5. The CDR3 reads CASRGTGVITGELFF. DNA for the CDR3: TGTGCCAGCAGAGGGACAGGGGTCATCACCGGGGAGCTGTTTTTT.

This clone was recorded once. The chain has TRBV19 and TRBJ1-2; TRBD1 matches 7 bases. V gave up 0 bases and J gave up 4 bases; unmatched junction bases: 5. The CDR3 length is 15 residues. Germline V gives CDR1 LNHDA, CDR2 SQIVND (reference sequence). The CDR3 coding sequence is TGTGCCAGTAGTATAGATCTACAGGGGTTCTATGGCTACACCTTC. This translates into CASSIDLQGFYGYTF.

The chain links TRBV2 to TRBJ2-7, with D possibly matching TRBD1 (5 bases). CDR1 is SNHLY and CDR2 is FYNNEI in the germline V gene. The length of the CDR3 is 12 residues. V lost 6 bases, J lost 5 bases, and 11 bases lay in between. The CDR3 reads CASRVTDNEQYV. As DNA, the CDR3 is TGTGCCAGCAGGGTGACAGATAACGAGCAGTACGTC.

This clone was counted a few times. This chain uses TRBV12-5 with TRBJ2-1, with 16 bases that match TRBD2. This CDR3 spans 14 amino acids. V lost 5 bases to trimming and J lost 15 bases; unmatched junction nucleotides: 7. From germline, CDR1 is LGHNT and CDR2 FRNRAP. CDR3 protein: CASGLGTSGRAPFF. Written as DNA, the CDR3 is TGTGCTAGTGGTCTCGGGACTAGCGGGAGGGCCCCGTTCTTC.

V gene TRBV19 combines with J gene TRBJ2-2, with a possible D match to TRBD2 (7 bases). The CDR3 consists of 17 residues. Trimming removed 4 bases at V and 6 bases at J, with 21 bases between. Germline CDR1 is LNHDA and CDR2 is SQIVND (reference sequence). CDR3: CASSSSFGGALAGELFF. The CDR3 region has the DNA TGTGCCAGTAGTAGTTCGTTTGGGGGGGCCCTGGCCGGGGAGCTGTTTTTT.